This TCR beta chain stems from a study of T-cell memory formation after mild COVID-19. MiXCR, run by TCRdb on the 5' RACE reads, gives a single entry per CDR3 protein. The sample has 300,000 to 400,000 distinct CDR3 sequences, 25% to 30% seen once. This clonotype was recorded a few times. V lost 0 bases, J lost 5 bases, and 8 bases lay in between. The length of the CDR3 is 14 residues. Looked up from germline, CDR1 is SGHTA and CDR2 is FQGNSA. The genes are TRBV7-2 and TRBJ2-4, with a possible D match to TRBD2 (6 bases). Sequenced material: PBMCs or a T cell subset sorted from them (not recorded which). The clonotype was recovered from an adult woman who had mild COVID-19 (a few samples of this study predate the infection). Cell type and time point are not known. The CDR3 DNA sequence: TGTGCCAGCAGCTTAGCCCGGGAGCAAAACATTCAGTACTTC. Translated: CASSLAREQNIQYF.